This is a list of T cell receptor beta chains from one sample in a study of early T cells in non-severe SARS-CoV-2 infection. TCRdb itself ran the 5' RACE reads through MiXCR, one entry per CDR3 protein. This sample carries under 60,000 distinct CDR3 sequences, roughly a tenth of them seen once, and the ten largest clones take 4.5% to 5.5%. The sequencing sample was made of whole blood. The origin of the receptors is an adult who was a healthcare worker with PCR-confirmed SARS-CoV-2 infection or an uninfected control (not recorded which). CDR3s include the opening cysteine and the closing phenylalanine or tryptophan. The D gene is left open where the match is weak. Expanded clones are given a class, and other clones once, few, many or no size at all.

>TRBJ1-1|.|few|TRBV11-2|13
CASSLSTGEGAFF
TGTGCCAGCAGCTTATCCACCGGCGAGGGGGCTTTCTTT
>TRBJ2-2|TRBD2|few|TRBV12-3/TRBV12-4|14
CATRELAVAGELFF
TGTGCCACCCGGGAACTAGCGGTCGCCGGGGAGCTGTTTTTT
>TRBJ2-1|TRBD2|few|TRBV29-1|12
CSGTSGDNEQFF
TGCAGCGGGACTAGCGGAGACAATGAGCAGTTCTTC
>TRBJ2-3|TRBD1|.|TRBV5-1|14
CASSVTGAGDTQYF
TGCGCCAGCAGCGTAACAGGGGCTGGCGATACGCAGTATTTT
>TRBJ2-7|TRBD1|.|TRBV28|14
CASAPGQGPYEQYF
TGTGCCAGCGCTCCGGGACAGGGGCCTTACGAGCAGTACTTC
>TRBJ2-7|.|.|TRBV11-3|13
CASSFRSSYEQYF
TGTGCCAGCAGCTTCCGGAGCTCCTACGAGCAGTACTTC
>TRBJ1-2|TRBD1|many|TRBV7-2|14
CASSLNRGIYGYTF
TGTGCCAGCAGTTTAAACAGGGGGATCTATGGCTACACCTTC
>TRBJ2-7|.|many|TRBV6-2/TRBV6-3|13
CASSSGPYYEQYF
TGTGCCAGCAGCTCCGGGCCGTACTACGAGCAGTACTTC
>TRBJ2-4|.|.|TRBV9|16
CASSVSGALGKNIQYF
TGTGCCAGCAGCGTATCCGGAGCTTTGGGCAAAAACATTCAGTACTTC
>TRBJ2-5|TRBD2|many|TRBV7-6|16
CASSLILAGSQETQYF
TGTGCCAGCAGCTTAATTCTAGCGGGCTCCCAAGAGACCCAGTACTTC
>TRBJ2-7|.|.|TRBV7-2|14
CASSPRVHSYEQYF
TGTGCCAGCAGCCCCCGGGTCCACTCCTACGAGCAGTACTTC
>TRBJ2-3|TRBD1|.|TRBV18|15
CASSPPGQRTDTQYF
TGTGCCAGCTCACCTCCGGGACAGCGCACAGATACGCAGTATTTT
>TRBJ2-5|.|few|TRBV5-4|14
CAISPGLVKETQYF
TGTGCCATCAGCCCAGGGCTAGTCAAAGAGACCCAGTACTTC
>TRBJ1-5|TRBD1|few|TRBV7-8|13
CASSADRNQPQHF
TGTGCCAGCAGCGCGGACAGGAATCAGCCCCAGCATTTT
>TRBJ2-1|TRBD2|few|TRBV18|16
CASSPTSGGAYNEQFF
TGTGCCAGCTCTCCGACTAGCGGGGGGGCCTACAATGAGCAGTTCTTC
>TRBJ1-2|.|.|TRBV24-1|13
CATSLGSNYGYTF
TGTGCCACCAGTCTTGGATCTAACTATGGCTACACCTTC
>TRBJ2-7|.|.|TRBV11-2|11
CASRGFAEQYF
TGTGCCAGCAGGGGCTTCGCCGAGCAGTACTTC
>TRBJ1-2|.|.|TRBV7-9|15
CASSLSGQRNYGYTF
TGTGCCAGCAGCTTATCAGGGCAGAGGAACTATGGCTACACCTTC
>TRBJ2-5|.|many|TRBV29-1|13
CSVPILAPETQYF
TGCAGCGTCCCCATACTAGCCCCAGAGACCCAGTACTTC
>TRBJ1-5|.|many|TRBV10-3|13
CAISESDNQPQHF
TGTGCCATCAGTGAGTCGGACAATCAGCCCCAGCATTTT
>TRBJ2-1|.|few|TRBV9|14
CASSPSGNYNEQFF
TGTGCCAGCAGCCCATCCGGGAACTACAATGAGCAGTTCTTC
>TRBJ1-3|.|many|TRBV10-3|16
CAISGTDRNSGNTIYF
TGTGCCATCAGTGGGACAGATAGAAACTCTGGAAACACCATATATTTT
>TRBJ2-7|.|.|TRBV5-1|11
CASSLDSMQYF
TGCGCCAGCAGCTTGGATAGCATGCAGTACTTC
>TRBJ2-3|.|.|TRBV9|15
CASSVGVAGTDTQYF
TGTGCCAGCAGCGTAGGGGTAGCGGGCACAGATACGCAGTATTTT
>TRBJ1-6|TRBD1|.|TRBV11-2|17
CASSPMDRLANNSPLHF
TGTGCCAGCAGCCCGATGGACAGGCTAGCCAATAATTCACCCCTCCACTTT
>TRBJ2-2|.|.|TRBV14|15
CASSQDISGVGELFF
TGTGCCAGCAGCCAAGACATTTCCGGAGTCGGGGAGCTGTTTTTT
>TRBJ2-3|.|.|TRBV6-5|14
CASSDRKGTDTQYF
TGTGCCAGCAGCGACCGGAAGGGCACAGATACGCAGTATTTT
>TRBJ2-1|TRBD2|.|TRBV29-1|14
CSVETSGRASEQFF
TGCAGCGTCGAGACTAGCGGGAGGGCCAGTGAGCAGTTCTTC
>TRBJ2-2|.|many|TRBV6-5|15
CASSYIGKNTGELFF
TGTGCCAGCAGTTACATCGGAAAGAACACCGGGGAGCTGTTTTTT
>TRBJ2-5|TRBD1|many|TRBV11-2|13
CASSLDPGQGPKF
TGTGCCAGCAGCTTAGACCCCGGACAGGGGCCGAAGTTC
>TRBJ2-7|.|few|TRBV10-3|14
CAISELNIAHEQYF
TGTGCCATCAGTGAGCTGAACATTGCCCACGAGCAGTACTTC
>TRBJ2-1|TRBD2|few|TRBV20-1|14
CSARGLAPNNEQFF
TGCAGTGCTAGGGGACTAGCGCCTAACAATGAGCAGTTCTTC
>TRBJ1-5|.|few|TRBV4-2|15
CASSQGRGLNQPQHF
TGTGCCAGCAGCCAAGGTCGGGGATTGAATCAGCCCCAGCATTTT
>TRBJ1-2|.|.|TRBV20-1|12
CSARPDSYGYTF
TGCAGTGCTAGACCCGACAGCTATGGCTACACCTTC
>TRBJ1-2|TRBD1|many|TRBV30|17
CAWRASPRDRVDYGYTF
TGTGCCTGGAGGGCCTCCCCCCGGGACAGGGTAGACTATGGCTACACCTTC
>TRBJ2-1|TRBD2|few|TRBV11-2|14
CASNMGLAVTEQFF
TGTGCCAGCAACATGGGACTAGCGGTCACTGAGCAGTTCTTC
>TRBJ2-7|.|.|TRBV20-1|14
CSAILGADVYEQYF
TGCAGTGCTATACTGGGGGCAGATGTCTACGAGCAGTACTTC
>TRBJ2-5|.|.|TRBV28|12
CASRQGGKTQYF
TGTGCCAGCAGGCAGGGTGGAAAGACCCAGTACTTC
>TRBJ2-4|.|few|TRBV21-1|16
CASSADWQVPPNIQYF
TGTGCCAGCAGCGCCGACTGGCAGGTTCCACCAAACATTCAGTACTTC
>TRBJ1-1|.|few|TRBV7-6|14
CASSLTGLDTEAFF
TGTGCCAGCAGCTTAACGGGTCTGGACACTGAAGCTTTCTTT
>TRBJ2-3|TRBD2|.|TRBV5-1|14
CASSPGGSGDTQYF
TGCGCCAGCAGTCCGGGGGGTTCCGGAGATACGCAGTATTTT
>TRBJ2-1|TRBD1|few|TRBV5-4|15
CASSLGDRGRNEQFF
TGTGCCAGCAGCTTGGGTGACAGGGGGCGAAATGAGCAGTTCTTC